The sequence of this T cell receptor (beta chain) was determined in a study of blood T cell repertoires in COVID-19. As for the study in general: T cells, B-cell-depleted T cells, or PBMCs supplied cDNA or gDNA.

Data came from immunoSEQ multiplex PCR; TCRdb stores just in-frame clones and leaves some out. The sample shows hundreds of thousands of clones, roughly 84% of them seen only once. Participants came from about 24 US areas, aged about 18 to 95 years. Grouping used clinical history reported by participants in a survey and questionnaire. For recovered donors of Cohort 3, there were two negative PCRs, clearance, or symptom resolution. With 3 bases removed from V and 6 bases from J, the gap between germline ends came to 11 bases. CDR1 is SGHTA, CDR2 FQGNSA, per germline. The CDR3 loop spans 14 amino acids.

Sequencing was done on a sample of PBMCs or T cells enriched from blood (not recorded which). This sequence joins TRBV7-2 and TRBJ1-4; tentative D call: TRBD1 (6 bases). The source of this sequence is a woman aged 25 to 39 who had recovered from COVID-19. DNA for the CDR3: TGTGCCAGCAGCTTGCAGGGGTCGGATGAAAAACTGTTTTTT. Translation gives CASSLQGSDEKLFF.